This TCR beta chain appears in the sequencing data of a study of T-cell memory formation after mild COVID-19. General study findings and limits: Cross-reactive memory seemingly joined, as some responding clones were found in pre-infection memory.

MiXCR, applied by TCRdb to the 5' RACE reads, yields one record per CDR3 protein. Of around 450,000 distinct CDR3 sequences detected, 24% appear once; the ten largest clones hold about 8.7%. A word on this clonotype: The antigen is not known.

The receptor's source is an adult woman who had mild COVID-19 (a few samples of this study predate the infection). Cell type and time point are not known. The sample taken for sequencing was PBMCs or a T cell subset sorted from them (not recorded which).

CDR3 nucleotide sequence: TGTGCCATCATCGCAACCGGGACAGGGGGCTCTGGGGCCAACGTCCTGACTTTC. Its protein product is CAIIATGTGGSGANVLTF. This chain links TRBV10-3 with TRBJ2-6, with TRBD1 matching over 11 bases. V lost 7 bases, J lost 0 bases, and 8 bases stayed unmatched. The CDR3 totals 18 residues. CDR1 and CDR2 (germline): ENHRY, SYGVKD.